This TCR beta chain was profiled in a study of T cell responses to AZD1222 COVID-19 vaccine. Sequencing used immunoSEQ multiplex PCR; TCRdb keeps in-frame clones, though not all of them. The sample has 200,000 to 250,000 clones, under 95% seen once. V was cut by 2 bases and J by 1 base, with 8 bases left in between. Per the germline V gene, CDR1 is SNHLY and CDR2 is FYNNEI. There are 14 residues in the CDR3. Comments on this clone: The target antigen is unknown.

Whole-study findings and limits: With dominance at 160-218 and 743-854, vaccine-associated CD4 TCRs spanned spike. Repertoire sampling happened only post peak T cell response.

This receptor was taken from an adult in good health. This sequence joins TRBV2 and TRBJ1-1, with D unclear. The starting material was peripheral blood, obtained on day 0 of MenACWY control vaccination. The CDR3 bases are TGTGCCAGCAGTGAAAGGCGAGGGAACACTGAAGCTTTCTTT. It translates to CASSERRGNTEAFF.